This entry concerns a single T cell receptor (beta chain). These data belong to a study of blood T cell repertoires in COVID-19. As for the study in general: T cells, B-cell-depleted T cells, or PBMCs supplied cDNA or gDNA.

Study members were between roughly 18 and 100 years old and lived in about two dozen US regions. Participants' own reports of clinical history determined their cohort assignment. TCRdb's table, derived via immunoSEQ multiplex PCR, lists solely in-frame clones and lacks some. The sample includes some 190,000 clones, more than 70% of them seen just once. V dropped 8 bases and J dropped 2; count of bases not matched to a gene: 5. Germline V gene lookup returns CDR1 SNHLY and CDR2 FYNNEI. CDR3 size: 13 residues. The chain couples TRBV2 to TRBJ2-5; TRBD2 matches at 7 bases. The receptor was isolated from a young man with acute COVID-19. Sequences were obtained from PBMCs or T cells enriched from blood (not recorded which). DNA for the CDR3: TGTGCCAGCTGCCGGGACTATCAAGAGACCCAGTACTTC. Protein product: CASCRDYQETQYF.